Described below is a single T cell receptor beta chain sequence and its context. Its antigen is still unknown. Base quality data are lacking; no much larger clone is found one base away. The sample comes from a study of neurological immune-mediated disorders (dated 2019 in TCRdb). Regarding the study in general: Among the 34 multiple sclerosis patients, relapsing-remitting MS was present in approximately 31 and secondary progressive MS was present in 3. The roughly 99 TCR-beta libraries covered PBMC samples along with longitudinal samples, technical triplicates, and paired sorted CD4+ and CD8+ T-cell subsets. Peripheral blood TCR-beta repertoires from patients with HTLV-I-associated myelopathy (HAM/TSP), patients with multiple sclerosis, and healthy controls were compared in the study using UMI-based sequencing. The cohort comprised about 70 subjects: about 15 HAM/TSP patients, 34 multiple sclerosis patients and 20 or so healthy controls. Overall study outcomes, separate from this receptor: TCR clonal expansion was highest in HAM/TSP patients and lowest in MS patients, with MS patients falling below even healthy controls. No identical CDR3 amino acid sequences were shared among expanded clones across subjects, suggesting private TCR-beta repertoires in all groups. No clinical or MRI features were associated with the MS cluster, and the authors said that larger cohorts are needed. Repertoires from 18 of 34 MS patients were grouped by phylogenetic analysis into a cluster of related CDR3 sequences, suggesting a possible repertoire-level signature.

cDNA synthesis used template-switch 5'RACE with a primer carrying a 10-nucleotide random unique molecular identifier tagging each TCR transcript. Each sequencing run produced over 200 million TCR-beta sequences covering 15-18 subjects. The RNeasy kit was used to extract total RNA. The KAPA Real-time Library Amplification kit was used to amplify TCR-beta VDJ regions with primers for the TCR constant region and the 5'RACE anchor. Sample indexes and Illumina adaptors were added in a first PCR, and a second PCR then increased library yield. After Ampure bead purification, the TCR product of roughly 650 bp was size-selected on a 2% E-gel SizeSelection system. Library quality was checked on a Bioanalyzer, concentration was measured with Qubit, and libraries were quantified with the Kapa Library Quantification kit before pooling. An Illumina HiSeq 2500 was used to sequence the libraries paired-end at 2 x 150 bp. To increase sequence diversity, roughly 24-30% phiX was spiked into each library pool. The study's processing was this. Quality-filtered reads were processed with the UMI-based MiGEC pipeline, and over 85% of raw TCR sequences were removed by the MiGEC pipeline during error correction. VDJ genes were aligned to IMGT germline references, and each clonotype was defined by a unique CDR3 amino acid sequence together with V-J genes. Clonal expansion, Shannon diversity, and CDR3 relatedness (CalcPairwiseDistances, ClusterSamples) were evaluated with VDJtools, and phylogenetic trees were built with CLCbio workbench. Using coefficient-of-variation modelling across technical triplicates, the study counted a clone as expanded if it had at least 8 unique UMIs. The public sequencing data were trimmed at Q25 with fastp and processed into clonotypes with MiXCR by TCRdb, which kept only in-frame beta chains. Each CDR3 protein gets just one entry, which takes the most common genes and DNA from the rows behind it. Clone size and V and J calls follow TCRdb, not the original study. This sample gives more than 40,000 distinct CDR3 sequences in total; 3% of them show up just once. Of the sample, about 15% is held by the ten largest clones.

Libraries from unsorted PBMCs were made from 2 million PBMCs kept in RNAlater at -80 degrees C until RNA extraction. The multiple sclerosis patients were enrolled in a US clinical protocol that evaluated disease progression with magnetic resonance imaging. PBMCs were separated from peripheral blood using Ficoll-Hypaque density gradient centrifugation and then cryopreserved in liquid nitrogen. The CDR3, cysteine through valine, is 13 amino acids long. The only DNA kept is the CDR3, 39 bases in frame from the first base. The V end loses 1 base and the J end loses 5 bases, and a stretch of 9 bases separates them. The germline V gene (reference sequence) specifies SEHNR as CDR1 and FQNEAQ as CDR2.

This chain is built from TRBV7-9 and TRBJ2-7; the D call could be TRBD1 or TRBD2, with each sharing 6 bases. The TCR originated in a woman in her forties or fifties with multiple sclerosis. The specimen was PBMCs. The sequence in DNA is TGTGCCAGCAGCTTAGGGGGGGCCCACGAGCAGTACGTC. Its protein is CASSLGGAHEQYV.